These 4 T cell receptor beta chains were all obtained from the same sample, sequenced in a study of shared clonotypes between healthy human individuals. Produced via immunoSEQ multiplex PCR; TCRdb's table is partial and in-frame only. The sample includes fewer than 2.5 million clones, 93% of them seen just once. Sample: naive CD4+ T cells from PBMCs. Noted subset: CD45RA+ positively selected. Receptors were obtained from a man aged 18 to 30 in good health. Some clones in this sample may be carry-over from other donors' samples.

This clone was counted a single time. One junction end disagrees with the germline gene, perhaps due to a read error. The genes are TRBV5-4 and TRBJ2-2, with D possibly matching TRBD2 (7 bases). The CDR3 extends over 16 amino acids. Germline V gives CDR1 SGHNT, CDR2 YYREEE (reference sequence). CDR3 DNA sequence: TGTGCCAGCAGCCCCGGGGGGCAGGGGAACGCCGGGGAGCTGTTTTTT. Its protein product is CASSPGGQGNAGELFF.

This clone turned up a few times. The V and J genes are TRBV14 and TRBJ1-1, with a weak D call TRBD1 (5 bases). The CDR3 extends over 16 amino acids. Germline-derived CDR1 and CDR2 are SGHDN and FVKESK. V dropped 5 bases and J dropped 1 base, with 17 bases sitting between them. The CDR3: CASSYFPGRKNTEAFF. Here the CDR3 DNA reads TGTGCCAGCAGCTACTTCCCGGGACGAAAGAACACTGAAGCTTTCTTT.

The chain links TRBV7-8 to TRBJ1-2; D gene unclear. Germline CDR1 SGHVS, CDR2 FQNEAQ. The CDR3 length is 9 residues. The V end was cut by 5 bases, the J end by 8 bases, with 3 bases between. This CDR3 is CASSHGYTF. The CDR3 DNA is TGTGCCAGCAGCCACGGCTACACCTTC. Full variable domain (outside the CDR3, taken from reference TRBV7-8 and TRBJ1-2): GAGVSQSPRYKVAKRGQDVALRCDPISGHVSLFWYQQALGQGPEFLTYFQNEAQLDKSGLPSDRFFAERPEGSVSTLKIQRTQQEDSAVYLCASSHGYTFGSGTRLTVV.

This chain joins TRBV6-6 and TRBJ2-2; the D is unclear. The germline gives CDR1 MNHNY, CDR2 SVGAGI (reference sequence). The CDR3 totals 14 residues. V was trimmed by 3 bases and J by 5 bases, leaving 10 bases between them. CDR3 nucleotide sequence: TGTGCCAGCAGTTATCTCAGCCATACCGGGGAGCTGTTTTTT. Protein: CASSYLSHTGELFF.